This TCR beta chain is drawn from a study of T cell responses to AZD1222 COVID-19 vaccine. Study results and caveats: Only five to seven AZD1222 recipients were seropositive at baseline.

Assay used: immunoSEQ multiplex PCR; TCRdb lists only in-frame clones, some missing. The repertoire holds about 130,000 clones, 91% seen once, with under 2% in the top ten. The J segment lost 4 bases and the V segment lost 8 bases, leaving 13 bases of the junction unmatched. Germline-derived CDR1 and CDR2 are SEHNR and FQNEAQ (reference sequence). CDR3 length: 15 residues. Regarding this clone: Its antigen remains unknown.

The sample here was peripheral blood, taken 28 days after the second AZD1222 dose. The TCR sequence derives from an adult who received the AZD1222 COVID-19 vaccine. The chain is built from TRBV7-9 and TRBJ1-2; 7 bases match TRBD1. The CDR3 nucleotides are TGTGCCAGCCACGGAAAGGGGGCTAGTGGCTATGGCTACACCTTC. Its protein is CASHGKGASGYGYTF.